Below are 25 T cell receptor beta chains sequenced from a single sample in a study of cytomegalovirus exposure and HLA in healthy donors. Use of 60 Vbeta and 13 Jbeta primers characterized the PCR. Here immunoSEQ multiplex PCR was the method, and the copy in TCRdb shows in-frame clones only, minus some. The sample consists of 40,000 or so clones, around 77% of them appearing once. Specimen: PBMCs. The receptors shown here come from a man aged 25-45 years in good health and CMV-seronegative.

This chain connects TRBV4-3 to TRBJ2-5; D remains ambiguous. The CDR3 totals 15 residues. V lost 0 bases to trimming and J lost 3 bases, with 11 bases between them. In germline, CDR1 is LGHNA, CDR2 YSLEER. The CDR3: CASSQDLRSEETQYF. The DNA of the CDR3 is TGCGCCAGCAGCCAAGATCTACGGTCCGAAGAGACCCAGTACTTC.

The genes are TRBV18 and TRBJ2-3, with TRBD2 matching over 8 bases. With V trimmed by 0 bases and J by 3 bases, 11 bases remained unmatched. The CDR3 sequence is 18 residues long. Per germline, CDR1 KGHSH and CDR2 LQKENI. Here the CDR3 DNA reads TGTGCCAGCTCACCACCACTAGGACTAGCATCCCGAACAGATACGCAGTATTTT. It encodes CASSPPLGLASRTDTQYF.

As DNA, the CDR3 is TGTGCCGCAGCCTCTTCCTGGAGGAGCTCCTACGAGCAGTACTTC. This sequence encodes CAAASSWRSSYEQYF. The J gene is TRBJ2-7, the V gene TRBV28, with D maybe TRBD2 (5 bases). Trimming removed 11 bases at V and 0 bases at J, with 20 bases between. This CDR3 has 15 amino acids. In germline, CDR1 is MDHEN, CDR2 SYDVKM. Based on the CDR3 plus reference TRBV28 and TRBJ2-7, the full variable domain is DVKVTQSSRYLVKRTGEKVFLECVQDMDHENMFWYRQDPGLGLRLIYFSYDVKMKEKGDIPEGYSVSREKKERFSLILESASTNQTSMYLCAAASSWRSSYEQYFGPGTRLTVT.

This clone was recorded a few times. The V gene is TRBV28, the J gene TRBJ1-2; TRBD1 agrees at 8 bases. The CDR3 covers 14 residues. Germline CDR1 is MDHEN and CDR2 is SYDVKM. Trimming took 3 bases from V and 7 from J; bases not matched to a gene: 7. Here the CDR3 reads CASSFSGTGRGYTF. CDR3 bases: TGTGCCAGCAGTTTTTCCGGGACAGGTCGTGGCTACACCTTC.

This clone was found once. The chain uses TRBV21-1 and TRBJ2-7; the table's D call, TRBD2, was not checked against the DNA. TRBV21-1 is annotated as a pseudogene. The CDR3 consists of 21 residues. This chain's CDR3 is CASSRPLGLKPCSQLMWEQYF. CDR3 nucleotide sequence: TGTGCCAGCAGCAGACCACTAGGGCTCAAACCTTGCTCGCAGTTAATGTGGGAGCAGTACTTC.

V is TRBV5-1 and J is TRBJ1-4; 9 nucleotides line up with TRBD1. This CDR3 region has 16 residues. Germline V lookup: CDR1 SGHRS, CDR2 YFSETQ. Germline trimming cut 2 bases from V and 3 bases from J; bases unmatched to any gene: 5. CDR3 amino acids: CASSLGTGTANEKLFF. CDR3 coding DNA: TGCGCCAGCAGCTTAGGGACAGGGACAGCTAATGAAAAACTGTTTTTT.

The chain has TRBV6-5 and TRBJ2-7, with D maybe TRBD1 (6 bases). This CDR3 region has 14 residues. Germline CDR1 and CDR2: MNHEY and SVGAGI. The germline V and J ends were trimmed by 6 bases and 1 base, with 13 bases remaining between them. The chain's CDR3 is CASRGGKLSYEQYF. As DNA, the CDR3 is TGTGCCAGCAGAGGGGGAAAACTGTCCTACGAGCAGTACTTC.

With respect to this clone: The junction departs from germline at one end; a sequencing error may be responsible. J is TRBJ1-1 and V is TRBV29-1; TRBD1 might be the D (5 bases). CDR1 SQVTM and CDR2 ANQGSEA come from the germline V gene. The CDR3 covers 14 residues. The CDR3 DNA reads TGCAGCGTAGAAGCCGGGACTGCTAACACTGAAGCTTTCTTT. This gives the protein CSVEAGTANTEAFF.

This clone occurred once. The V call is TRBV6-6, the J call TRBJ1-1, with 8 bases fitting TRBD1. Germline-derived CDR1 and CDR2 are MNHNY and SVGAGI (reference sequence). After removal of 6 bases from V and 4 bases from J, the junction contained 10 bases not matched to a gene. The length of the CDR3 is 15 residues. Here the CDR3 reads CASRRQGTPSTEAFF. CDR3 sequence (DNA): TGTGCCAGCAGGCGACAGGGGACCCCAAGCACTGAAGCTTTCTTT.

The table lists this clone with a few counts. V usage is TRBV11-2 and J usage is TRBJ2-5; D call uncertain. The CDR3 runs to 13 residues. The germline gives CDR1 SGHAT, CDR2 FQNNGV. The ends were cut back, 2 bases at V and 7 bases at J, with 11 bases in the middle. The CDR3 sequence is CASSLSPDGTQYF. The DNA for the CDR3 is TGTGCCAGCAGCTTATCCCCAGATGGGACCCAGTACTTC.

The rearrangement uses TRBV27 and TRBJ2-3; 8 positions match TRBD2. The ends lost 5 bases at V and 4 bases at J; junction bases unmatched: 11. Germline CDR1 reads MNHEY; CDR2 reads SMNVEV (reference sequence). This CDR3 is built from 16 residues. DNA of the CDR3: TGTGCCAGCAGTACCCCCGAGCGGGAGAACTCAGATACGCAGTATTTT. This codes for CASSTPERENSDTQYF.

This clone was observed a few times. The chain recombines TRBV18 with TRBJ2-7; possible D gene TRBD2, 6 bases. The CDR3 runs to 15 residues. Germline CDR1 and CDR2: KGHSH and LQKENI. The V and J ends lost 5 bases and 2 bases respectively, with 16 bases between them. CDR3 protein: CASSNLPAGTYEQYF. CDR3 bases: TGTGCCAGCTCAAACCTTCCAGCGGGCACCTACGAGCAGTACTTC.

This clone has just a few counts. CDR3 amino acids: CATSRDLGRSGANVLTF. CDR3 bases: TGTGCCACCAGCAGAGATTTGGGGCGCTCTGGGGCCAACGTCCTGACTTTC. V usage is TRBV15 and J usage is TRBJ2-6; D possibly corresponds to TRBD1 (5 bases). V lost 0 bases, J lost 0 bases, and 9 bases lay in between. CDR1 is LNHNV and CDR2 is YYDKDF in the germline V gene (reference sequence). This CDR3 has 17 residues. Drawing the rest from reference TRBV15 and TRBJ2-6, the complete variable domain is DAMVIQNPRYQVTQFGKPVTLSCSQTLNHNVMYWYQQKSSQAPKLLFHYYDKDFNNEADTPDNFQSRRPNTSFCFLDIRSPGLGDTAMYLCATSRDLGRSGANVLTFGAGSRLTVL.

This clone was seen only a few times. J is TRBJ2-5 and V is TRBV7-2; TRBD2 matches at 7 bases. Trimming removed 5 bases from V and 5 bases from J; junction bases left unmatched: 14. CDR3 length: 16 amino acids. CDR1 SGHTA and CDR2 FQGNSA come from the germline V gene. This CDR3 is CASSRAMWAGEETQYF. The CDR3 DNA sequence: TGTGCCAGCAGCCGGGCCATGTGGGCGGGAGAGGAGACCCAGTACTTC.

The chain combines TRBV7-9 with TRBJ2-5, with 8 bases matching TRBD2. The V gene end was trimmed by 4 bases and the J gene end by 0 bases; junction bases not matched to a gene: 7. Germline CDR1 reads SEHNR; CDR2 reads FQNEAQ (reference sequence). The CDR3 loop spans 16 amino acids. This chain's CDR3 is CASSSLADLYQETQYF. The CDR3 nucleotides are TGTGCCAGCAGCTCACTAGCGGATCTGTACCAAGAGACCCAGTACTTC.

In its sample, this clone was seen a few times. The J gene is TRBJ2-6, the V gene TRBV7-3; 9 bases fit TRBD1. The CDR3 totals 16 residues. Germline values: CDR1 SGHTA, CDR2 FQGTGA. V gave up 4 bases and J gave up 2 bases; unmatched junction bases: 3. Written as DNA, the CDR3 is TGTGCCAGCAGCTCAACAGGGGGCACTGGGGCCAACGTCCTGACTTTC. It codes for CASSSTGGTGANVLTF.

This chain connects TRBV19 to TRBJ2-6, with TRBD1 as a possible D gene (5 bases). The CDR3 contains 14 residues. Trimming pared 7 bases from V and 8 bases from J, leaving 15 bases between. CDR1 is LNHDA, CDR2 SQIVND, per germline (reference sequence). The DNA of the CDR3 is TGTGCCAGTACCCTAGGGGAAAATCCCAACGTCCTGACTTTC. Residues: CASTLGENPNVLTF.

The chain joins TRBV4-3 to TRBJ2-7, with TRBD1 identical over 7 bases. Germline V gene data show CDR1 as LGHNA and CDR2 as YSLEER. The CDR3 is made up of 16 amino acids. After removal of 0 bases from V and 2 bases from J, the junction contained 7 bases not matched to a gene. The CDR3: CASSQETGARTYEQYF. Here the CDR3 DNA reads TGCGCCAGCAGCCAAGAAACAGGGGCCCGAACCTACGAGCAGTACTTC.

The chain has TRBV7-8 and TRBJ1-2; no firm D call. Germline V gives CDR1 SGHVS, CDR2 FQNEAQ. V was pared by 4 bases and J by 8 bases, with 17 bases between. The CDR3 spans 14 residues. CDR3 in amino acids: CASSSLQRAGGYTF. The CDR3 DNA sequence: TGTGCCAGCAGCTCCCTACAGAGGGCCGGAGGCTACACCTTC. Variable domain in full (rest from reference TRBV7-8 and TRBJ1-2): GAGVSQSPRYKVAKRGQDVALRCDPISGHVSLFWYQQALGQGPEFLTYFQNEAQLDKSGLPSDRFFAERPEGSVSTLKIQRTQQEDSAVYLCASSSLQRAGGYTFGSGTRLTVV.

The chain carries TRBV4-1 and TRBJ2-5, with D perhaps matching TRBD2 (5 bases). The DNA matches TRBJ2-7 better at its end, which makes the J call doubtful. This CDR3 is 15 amino acids long. CDR1 is MGHRA and CDR2 is YSYEKL in the germline V gene. CDR3 protein: CASSQTNRGSYEQYF. Written as DNA, the CDR3 is TGCGCCAGCAGCCAGACGAATAGAGGGTCCTACGAGCAGTACTTC.

The chain uses TRBV7-2 and TRBJ2-1, with D possibly being TRBD2 (8 bases). Trimming shortened V by 5 bases and J by 0 bases, and 14 bases separated the two germline ends. Germline CDR1 is SGHTA and CDR2 is FQGNSA. The CDR3 consists of 16 residues. CDR3 region: CASSMTGTSSYNEQFF. The DNA for the CDR3 is TGTGCCAGCAGCATGACAGGGACTAGCTCCTACAATGAGCAGTTCTTC. Variable domain in full (rest from reference TRBV7-2 and TRBJ2-1): GAGVSQSPSNKVTEKGKDVELRCDPISGHTALYWYRQSLGQGLEFLIYFQGNSAPDKSGLPSDRFSAERTGGSVSTLTIQRTQQEDSAVYLCASSMTGTSSYNEQFFGPGTRLTVL.

The J gene is TRBJ2-7, the V gene TRBV4-3, with 7 positions matching TRBD2. The V and J ends lost 8 bases and 6 bases, in that order; junction bases with no gene match: 13. CDR3 length: 14 amino acids. CDR1 is LGHNA, CDR2 YSLEER, per germline. The CDR3 DNA follows: TGCGCCAGCTCTGATCTGGGAGGGCCGGGCGAGCAGTACTTC. This codes for CASSDLGGPGEQYF.

For the CDR3, the DNA is TGTGCCAGTAATCCTAAATGGGGGACAGATAATTCACCCCTCCACTTT. It translates to CASNPKWGTDNSPLHF. The chain carries TRBV19 and TRBJ1-6; 7 bases match TRBD1. CDR3 size: 16 residues. V was clipped by 7 bases and J by 5 bases; unmatched bases: 11. Germline CDR1 LNHDA, CDR2 SQIVND (reference sequence). Combining the CDR3 with reference TRBV19 and TRBJ1-6 gives the whole variable domain DGGITQSPKYLFRKEGQNVTLSCEQNLNHDAMYWYRQDPGQGLRLIYYSQIVNDFQKGDIAEGYSVSREKKESFPLTVTSAQKNPTAFYLCASNPKWGTDNSPLHFGNGTRLTVT.

This chain links TRBV4-2 with TRBJ2-1, with TRBD2 matching 8 bases. The CDR3 extends over 14 amino acids. The V segment lost 4 bases and the J segment 8 bases; nucleotides outside the gene matches: 7. Germline V gives CDR1 LGHNA, CDR2 YNFKEQ. The DNA of the CDR3 is TGTGCCAGCAGCCGGAGCGGGAGCTTGGATGAGCAGTTCTTC. It yields the protein CASSRSGSLDEQFF.

The chain carries TRBV2 and TRBJ2-1; TRBD1 aligns across 11 bases. This CDR3 has 16 residues. Germline V gene lookup returns CDR1 SNHLY and CDR2 FYNNEI. J was trimmed by 8 bases and V by 5 bases; bases with no gene match: 11. The CDR3 reads CASSRDRGWGFDEQFF. Here the CDR3 DNA reads TGTGCCAGCAGTCGGGACAGGGGGTGGGGGTTCGATGAGCAGTTCTTC.